This T cell receptor (beta chain) was documented in a study of cytomegalovirus exposure and HLA in healthy donors (dated 2017 in TCRdb). At the level of the whole study: In an earlier analysis of several hundred of the donors, less than 350 Gb of sequence data and some 100 million unique TCR beta sequences from about 180 million T cells were reported. Among around 400 genotyped donors of the cohort, an average of around 250,000 unique TCR beta nucleotide sequences was sequenced per donor, of which 15% to 20% were non-productive. Among the approximately 400 genotyped donors, approximately 76% belonged to the genetic ancestry cluster associated with self-reported Caucasian donors. The study aimed to test whether signatures of past pathogen exposure could be identified by cataloging public T cell receptors. Donor age, sex, ethnicity and CMV serostatus were collected together with the repertoire data. Besides the first cohort of hundreds of subjects, a separate validation cohort made up of over a hundred different subjects was used. In the later analysis, no new phenotypic data were used to find candidate immune exposures; instead, reliance was placed on TCR beta sequences and their occurrence across donors. To predict cytomegalovirus infection status, the study combined high-throughput TCR immunosequencing, statistical association of individual TCRs with disease status, and machine learning. A later genetic analysis took genome-wide SNP genotypes for about 55% of the 666 donors and used that subset as a discovery cohort. An early release covering 550 to 650 HLA-typed donors comprised 300 to 350 gigabases of sequencing data and 85 million to 100 million unique TCR sequences. Several DR-DQ haplotypes were handled as single units for association and clustering, since linkage in the cohort was strong. The number of typed donors differed by locus: roughly 629-640 for A, B, C, DRB1 and DQB1; 522 for DQA1; around 610 for DPA1; and 450 to 480 for DPB1. A later analysis re-analyzed previously published TCR beta repertoires from 500 to 700 donors and added high-resolution HLA genotyping to study TCR occurrence patterns. The T cell repertoires of around 670 subjects were profiled by immunosequencing and related to cytomegalovirus serostatus. All discovery cohort repertoires had been generated on a single sequencing platform. In an earlier analysis of over 550 of the donors, high-throughput TCR beta sequencing was used to judge whether each TCR beta V gene segment behaved as functional or pseudogenic. Both class I and class II loci were covered by HLA typing, at four-digit resolution. Overall study results and their limits: The cohort was sequenced for TCR beta chains only, and without alpha or paired-chain data the features that could be detected were limited. In a later analysis, TCR association rates were found to vary across HLA loci, with the most associated TCRs seen for DRB1 alleles and the fewest for HLA-C alleles. An earlier analysis of approximately 530 of the donors showed that most TCR beta V segments appeared in productive rearrangements either about 87% or about 30% of the time, which broadly matched IMGT annotations. In a later analysis, around 17,000 TCR beta sequences were associated with specific HLA alleles at a false discovery rate of 0.05. Cytomegalovirus status was reported to be diagnosed by the classifier with high specificity and sensitivity in both the original and validation cohorts. A later analysis found that most CMV-associated TCR beta chains appeared HLA-restricted, with HLA associations seemingly driven largely by CMV exposure. In vitro tests confirmed that a few of the cytomegalovirus-associated TCR beta chains recognize cytomegalovirus antigens. A cluster of highly shared sequence variants was judged likely to represent a technical artifact of the sequencing pipeline. HLA typing was unavailable for some donors at each locus, so association tests used only the typed subset. The authors suggested that the approach could potentially be extended to other disease states and immunological phenotypes. The only immune exposure information available for the cohort was CMV serostatus. Correlated functional status among segregating V segments might reflect linkage disequilibrium, but an unknown experimental factor could not be ruled out. A total of 150 to 200 TCR beta chains were listed by the study as associated with cytomegalovirus. A later genetic analysis associated a missense DCLRE1C variant with V-gene and J-gene trimming of TCR beta chains, and an independent cohort replicated the association. Strong co-occurrence of HLA alleles, especially DR and DQ, made assigning TCR associations to individual alleles difficult. Across donors, most TCR sequences were observed very rarely, whereas some public TCRs were present in many individuals. A further reported finding was that TCR beta sequences accurately predicted the HLA-A and HLA-B alleles for most subjects in the first cohort. A later genetic analysis reported fewer N-insertions in productive TCRs among donors in an Asian-associated ancestry cluster than the 666-donor mean. Compared with equally common non-associated chains, HLA-associated TCR beta chains in a later analysis were more clonally expanded and had lower generation probabilities. Sequencing depth was assumed to be roughly uniform across donors in the presence/absence analyses, though that assumption may not hold. Some IMGT-functional V segments, including TRBV6-2 and TRBV6-3, could not be told apart with the 87-base-pair reads, so those segments were excluded. Several of the top co-occurrence clusters appeared to be linked to parvovirus B19, influenza, CMV and Epstein-Barr virus, according to a later analysis. Because counts were too low, some 17 rarely observed V segments, including chromosome 9 orphons, were excluded from the earlier analysis of 587 of the donors.

Comment on this clone: Its antigen is unknown. Base-call qualities are not available, and no considerably larger clone is one nucleotide away.

The cohort was made up of 666 healthy bone marrow donors. At the time of sampling, every cohort member was nominally healthy, though immune exposures that went unrecorded were likely present. The donor was CMV seronegative and was included in the group of a few hundred seronegative cohort members. A peripheral blood sample was collected from each donor, and TCR beta sequencing was performed on peripheral blood mononuclear cells. Genomic DNA extraction from the blood cell samples was performed with the Qiagen DNeasy Blood Extraction Kit. Its CDR3 holds 16 amino acids, cysteine through phenylalanine. Of all the DNA, just the CDR3 is kept, 48 bases in frame from base 1. Looking up the germline V gene yields CDR1 KGHSH and CDR2 LQKENI. Germline trimming: 3 bases from V, 2 bases from J; junction bases outside gene matches: 4. The library was built by means of the immunoSEQ multiplex PCR assay. For the multiplex PCR, a mixture combining 60 forward primers for TCR Vbeta segments and 13 reverse primers for TCR Jbeta segments was used. Amplification of the CDR3 region of rearranged TCR beta genes was performed with a multiplex PCR assay on genomic DNA. The amplified TCR beta libraries were sequenced on the Illumina HiSeq System as 87-base-pair reads. In the original analysis: In a later analysis, tens of millions of unique TCR beta chains were counted across the approximately 670 repertoires, and roughly 10 million of these chains were shared by at least two donors. To remove PCR and sequencing errors, raw reads were error-corrected and collapsed into unique sequences using a nearest-neighbor algorithm that merged closely related sequences. To assign V, D and J gene segments, CDR3 sequences were aligned to IMGT reference sequences. Each retained sequence needed at least a six-nucleotide match to both a V gene segment and a J gene segment. A rearrangement was called productive if the CDR3 had no stop codons and remained in frame with V and J, and every other rearrangement was called non-productive. CDR3 was defined by IMGT convention, running from the second conserved V-encoded cysteine to the conserved J-encoded phenylalanine. The earlier analysis of about 610 of the donors excluded sequences that lacked an unambiguous match to a single V gene segment. An earlier analysis of several hundred of the donors called V segments functional above 56.7% productive rearrangements and segregating when the between-donor standard deviation exceeded 5%. A statistical classification framework was developed to diagnose cytomegalovirus status using the catalog of TCR beta chain sequences. A later analysis assigned V and J genes by comparing TCR nucleotide sequences with IMGT/GENE-DB human TR gene sequences. Using the TCRdist pipeline, a later analysis assigned CDR3 sequences along with most-parsimonious VDJ recombination scenarios. In a later analysis, each TCR beta chain was defined by its CDR3 amino acid sequence together with its V-gene family, and reads without a unique V-gene family were excluded. As a way to deal with suspected cross-contamination and a sequencing artifact, a later analysis dropped over 550 nucleotide sequences that were highly shared and had low generation probability. A later analysis calculated a clonal expansion index for each public chain from normalized within-repertoire ranks of inferred template counts. In a later analysis, generation probabilities were computed using a VDJ recombination model fitted to out-of-frame rearrangements, and the results were checked against IGoR. A later analysis scored TCR-TCR, TCR-HLA and TCR-CMV co-occurrence with hypergeometric tests, applying a repertoire-size bias correction to TCR pairs. To estimate false discovery rates, a later analysis permuted the HLA or CMV assignments 20 times. In a later analysis, co-occurring TCRs were grouped with DBSCAN, and TCRdist sequence similarity was added when clustering was performed within HLA-allele-positive subsets. Co-occurrence clustering excluded repertoires with fewer than 30,000 or more than 120,000 public chains, plus five with anomalous nucleotide sharing. TCRdb limited this immuneACCESS table to in-frame rearrangements with V and J called. A share of clones is missing; checked studies link under half to unresolved V genes, and the rest is unexplained. V and J calls and clone size are as listed in that table; D and trimming were resolved from the DNA. For this sample the table gives 98,000 or so clones, of which 75% to 80% were detected only once. 7.5% to 9% of the sample is held by the ten biggest clonotypes.

The chain joins TRBV18 to TRBJ2-3; 11 bases in the middle match TRBD2. Sample: PBMCs. The sequence derives from a female donor in good health and CMV-seronegative. The CDR3 in this case is CASSPGLAVLTDTQYF. The base sequence is TGTGCCAGCTCACCGGGACTAGCGGTCCTCACAGATACGCAGTATTTT.